This TCR beta chain was captured in a study of cytomegalovirus exposure and HLA in healthy donors. Findings of the study overall: For TCR beta chains, V- and J-gene trimming was later linked to a missense DCLRE1C variant. CMV serostatus was the sole immune exposure information available.

With regard to this clone: Its antigen remains unidentified.

Between the trimmed V and J ends, which lost 5 bases and 7 bases, there was a span of 21 bases. The CDR3 runs 15 residues. Germline CDR1 reads SEHNR; CDR2 reads FQNEAQ (reference sequence). The PCR made use of 60 Vbeta and 13 Jbeta primers. The repertoire was sequenced with immunoSEQ multiplex PCR; TCRdb's copy has only in-frame clones and lacks some. The data hold 65,000 or so clones, with 55% to 65% observed a single time. The sequencing sample was made of PBMCs. The J gene is TRBJ2-7, the V gene TRBV7-9, with D maybe TRBD1 (6 bases). The source of this sequence is a man under 40 in good health and CMV-seronegative. In nucleotides, the CDR3 is TGTGCCAGCAGCCCCAGCCCCGGGACATCCGGGGAGCAGTACTTC. This gives the protein CASSPSPGTSGEQYF.